The text below deals with one TCR beta chain. Researchers prepared the TCRbeta library using unique molecular identifiers, the study reports. TCRdb re-derived calls from the PCR reads in MiXCR, one entry per CDR3 protein. The top ten clones hold 3.3% of a sample with nearly 550,000 distinct CDR3 sequences, about 17% of them seen once. This CDR3 spans 16 amino acids. V shed 2 bases, J shed 0 bases, and the junction held 6 bases outside the gene matches. The germline V gene has CDR1 DFQATT and CDR2 SNEGSKA (reference sequence). This record comes from a study of T-cell reconstitution after alpha-beta-depleted transplantation in children.

Sequenced here: PBMCs from the stem cell graft donor, sampled from the stem cell graft. This clonotype originated in a human donor who donated a stem cell graft to a child with acute lymphoblastic leukemia. This chain connects TRBV20-1 to TRBJ1-2, with 10 bases matching TRBD1. CDR3 region: CSARSGTGAPNYGYTF. The DNA of the CDR3 is TGCAGTGCTAGATCCGGGACAGGGGCCCCTAACTATGGCTACACCTTC.